This T cell receptor (beta chain) appears in the sequencing data of a study of control samples from healthy donors and cancer patients. CDR3 length: 13 amino acids. Between the trimmed V and J ends, which lost 6 bases and 3 bases, there was a span of 12 bases. CDR1 SNHLY and CDR2 FYNNEI come from the germline V gene. The method was immunoSEQ multiplex PCR; TCRdb's version includes in-frame clones alone and lacks a portion of them. Here the sample spans some 120,000 clones, over 75% being singletons. The chain carries TRBV2 and TRBJ2-7; no clear D gene. This TCR was sampled from a woman between 50 and 59 years old with colorectal cancer. The specimen was PBMCs. The CDR3 is CASRSDGIYEQYF. CDR3 sequence (DNA): TGTGCCAGCAGATCGGACGGAATCTACGAGCAGTACTTC. Drawing the rest from reference TRBV2 and TRBJ2-7, the complete variable domain is EPEVTQTPSHQVTQMGQEVILRCVPISNHLYFYWYRQILGQKVEFLVSFYNNEISEKSEIFDDQFSVERPDGSNFTLKIRSTKLEDSAMYFCASRSDGIYEQYFGPGTRLTVT.